These T cell receptor beta chains were read from a single sample in a study of T cell responses to AZD1222 COVID-19 vaccine. Generated by immunoSEQ multiplex PCR, the TCRdb table keeps only in-frame clones and is missing some. Counted here are 80,000 or so clones, roughly 90% occurring once; the ten biggest clones make up about 5%. Specimen: peripheral blood, collected on day 0 of MenACWY control vaccination. The origin of the receptors is an adult in good health. Each CDR3 is given with its conserved first and last residue. Each record gives: V gene, J gene, D gene, clone size, CDR3 protein, CDR3 DNA. A D gene is named only where the DNA matches it firmly. Where a row states a size, it is once, few, many or the class of an expanded clone; other rows omit it.

v_call: TRBV30; j_call: TRBJ1-1; d_call: -; clone_size: -; cdr3_aa: CAWSEGLRHNPFEAFF; cdr3_nt: TGTGCCTGGAGTGAGGGCCTCAGACACAACCCGTTTGAAGCTTTCTTT
v_call: TRBV3-1/TRBV3-2; j_call: TRBJ1-2; d_call: -; clone_size: -; cdr3_aa: CASSQGGDVDGYTF; cdr3_nt: TGTGCCAGCAGCCAAGGGGGGGACGTTGATGGCTACACCTTC
v_call: TRBV28; j_call: TRBJ2-1; d_call: TRBD2; clone_size: -; cdr3_aa: CASSGLAGGYNEQFF; cdr3_nt: TGTGCCAGCAGTGGACTAGCGGGGGGTTACAATGAGCAGTTCTTC
v_call: TRBV5-1; j_call: TRBJ1-1; d_call: -; clone_size: -; cdr3_aa: CASSASRNTEAFF; cdr3_nt: TGCGCCAGCAGCGCATCAAGGAACACTGAAGCTTTCTTT
v_call: TRBV18; j_call: TRBJ2-5; d_call: -; clone_size: -; cdr3_aa: CASSPKGGGETQYF; cdr3_nt: TGTGCCAGCTCACCCAAGGGGGGAGGAGAGACCCAGTACTTC
v_call: TRBV7-9; j_call: TRBJ1-2; d_call: -; clone_size: -; cdr3_aa: CASSSELILYGYTF; cdr3_nt: TGTGCCAGCAGCTCCGAACTAATCCTCTATGGCTACACCTTC
v_call: TRBV19; j_call: TRBJ2-1; d_call: TRBD2; clone_size: -; cdr3_aa: CASSIYLGSGGNNEQFF; cdr3_nt: TGTGCCAGTAGTATCTATTTGGGTAGCGGGGGGAACAATGAGCAGTTCTTC
v_call: TRBV19; j_call: TRBJ1-5; d_call: TRBD1; clone_size: -; cdr3_aa: CASSADDRVNQPQHF; cdr3_nt: TGTGCCAGTAGTGCCGACGACAGGGTCAATCAGCCCCAGCATTTT
v_call: TRBV4-1; j_call: TRBJ2-3; d_call: -; clone_size: -; cdr3_aa: CASSQEWLRTDTQYF; cdr3_nt: TGCGCCAGCAGCCAAGAATGGCTGCGCACAGATACGCAGTATTTT
v_call: TRBV6-5; j_call: TRBJ1-3; d_call: -; clone_size: -; cdr3_aa: CASSYSRGSGNTIYF; cdr3_nt: TGTGCCAGCAGTTACTCAAGGGGCTCTGGAAACACCATATATTTT
v_call: TRBV18; j_call: TRBJ2-5; d_call: TRBD2; clone_size: -; cdr3_aa: CASSPLVTSGGVQETQYF; cdr3_nt: TGTGCCAGCTCACCTCTCGTAACTAGCGGGGGGGTCCAAGAGACCCAGTACTTC
v_call: TRBV5-1; j_call: TRBJ2-3; d_call: TRBD2; clone_size: -; cdr3_aa: CASSFGRGGTSTDTQYF; cdr3_nt: TGCGCCAGCAGCTTTGGGCGGGGGGGTACTAGCACAGATACGCAGTATTTT
v_call: TRBV7-6; j_call: TRBJ2-7; d_call: -; clone_size: -; cdr3_aa: CASSLDRDKGNYEQYF; cdr3_nt: TGTGCCAGCAGCTTAGATAGGGACAAGGGAAACTACGAGCAGTACTTC
v_call: TRBV6-2/TRBV6-3; j_call: TRBJ2-7; d_call: -; clone_size: once; cdr3_aa: CASSYQRTAYEQYF; cdr3_nt: TGTGCCAGCAGTTACCAGAGGACAGCCTACGAGCAGTACTTC
v_call: TRBV5-4; j_call: TRBJ1-1; d_call: -; clone_size: -; cdr3_aa: CASSSNWGGNTEAFF; cdr3_nt: TGTGCCAGCAGCTCAAATTGGGGGGGTAACACTGAAGCTTTCTTT